The clone carrying this TCR beta chain was observed many times. Its cognate antigen is unknown. Germline values: CDR1 KGHSH, CDR2 LQKENI. The CDR3 has 14 residues. Deletions cut 4 bases from V and 6 bases from J, with 12 bases between. TCRbeta library construction was performed incorporating unique molecular identifiers. TCRdb ran MiXCR on the PCR reads and lists one entry per CDR3 protein. Of 25,000 to 30,000 distinct CDR3 sequences in the sample, about 5.8% are singletons; the top ten hold about 7.3%. This entry comes from a study of T-cell reconstitution after alpha-beta-depleted transplantation in children. Study-wide results and limits: Several hundred expanded graft clones reportedly supplied alpha-beta T cells about two months after transplant. Most T-cell counts and diversity one year after the transplant came from T cells that were newly produced.

The chain uses TRBV18 and TRBJ2-2, with D possibly TRBD2 on 6 matching bases. This sequence was found in a male patient aged 10 to 17 who had a stem cell transplant for acute myeloid leukemia, so the T cells may come from the graft donor. The sequenced sample was PBMCs, mostly from graft donor cells, obtained 180 days after TCRalphabeta/CD19-depleted stem cell transplant. CDR3 sequence: CASSQGGDAGELFF. The CDR3 bases are TGTGCCAGCTCACAGGGAGGAGACGCCGGGGAGCTGTTTTTT.